The source of this T cell receptor beta chain is a study of T cells after yellow fever vaccination. General observations from the study: Subsequent to the booster, the majority of primary-vaccination clones reappeared (roughly 95% CD4, 80% to 90% CD8).

A single record per CDR3 protein comes from TCRdb applying MiXCR to the 5' RACE reads. This table has more than 450,000 distinct CDR3 sequences, less than 25% appearing once. This clonotype appeared many times. Antigen specificity is unknown. The ends were cut back, 7 bases at V and 4 bases at J, with 7 bases in the middle. The CDR3 totals 11 residues. This sequence originates from a man between 18 and 35 years old who received the YFV17D yellow fever vaccine. This chain uses TRBV12-3 or TRBV12-4 with TRBJ1-1; D ambiguous. Specimen: PBMCs, collected around 3 weeks after the first yellow fever vaccination. The CDR3 DNA reads as TGTGCCAGCACTTCCCTCACTGAAGCTTTCTTT. Its translation: CASTSLTEAFF.